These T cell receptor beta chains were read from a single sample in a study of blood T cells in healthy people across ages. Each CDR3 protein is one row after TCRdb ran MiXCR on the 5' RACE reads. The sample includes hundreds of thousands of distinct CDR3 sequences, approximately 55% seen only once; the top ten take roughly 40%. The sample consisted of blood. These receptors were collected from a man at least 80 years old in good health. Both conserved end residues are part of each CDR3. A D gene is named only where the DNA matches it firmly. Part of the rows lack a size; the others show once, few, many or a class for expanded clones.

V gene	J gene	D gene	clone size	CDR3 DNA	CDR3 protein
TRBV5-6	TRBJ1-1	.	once	TGTGCCAGCAGCGCCGCCGGGGGTGCAACTGAAGCTTTCTTT	CASSAAGGATEAFF
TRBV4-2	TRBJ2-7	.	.	TGTGCCAGCAGCCAAGCACGGGGAGTAGAGGTGGGAGAGCAGTACTTC	CASSQARGVEVGEQYF
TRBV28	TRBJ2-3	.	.	TGTGCCAGCAGTTATTTCAGGTCAGATACGCAGTATTTT	CASSYFRSDTQYF
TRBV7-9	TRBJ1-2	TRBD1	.	TGTGCCAGCAGCCCTTCCGACAGGGGTTTTTATGGCTACACCTTC	CASSPSDRGFYGYTF
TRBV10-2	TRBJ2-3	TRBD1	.	TGCGCCAGCACCGACCCTGGGACAGAGCACAGAGACGCGTATTTT	CASTDPGTEHRDAYF
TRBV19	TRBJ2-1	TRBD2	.	TGTGCCAGTAGTATTAGCGGGTACAATGAGCAGTTCTTC	CASSISGYNEQFF
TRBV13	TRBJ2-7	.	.	TGTGCCAGCAGCCCACCGGGACAACCCTACGAGCAGTACTTC	CASSPPGQPYEQYF
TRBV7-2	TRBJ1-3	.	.	TGTGCCAGCAGCGAACTGCGAGGACGGAACTCTGGAAACACCATATATTTT	CASSELRGRNSGNTIYF
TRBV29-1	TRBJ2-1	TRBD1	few	TGCAGCGTTGAATCGGGGACAGCCTCCTACAATGAGCAGTTCTTC	CSVESGTASYNEQFF
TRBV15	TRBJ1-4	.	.	TGTGCCACCAGCAGCACATTTATCGGGGTTAATAATGAAAAACTGTTTTTT	CATSSTFIGVNNEKLFF
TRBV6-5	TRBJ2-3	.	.	TGTGCCAGCAGCCGGAGGCCAGCCGCAGATACGCAGTATTTT	CASSRRPAADTQYF
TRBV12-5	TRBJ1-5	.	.	TGTGCTAGTGGTTTGGTAGCCAGCAATCAGCCCCAGCATTTT	CASGLVASNQPQHF
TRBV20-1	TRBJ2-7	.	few	TGCAGTGCTAAAGAAAGTAGGCTAGCTTCTATCGAGCAGTACTTC	CSAKESRLASIEQYF
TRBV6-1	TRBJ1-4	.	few	TGTGCCAGCAGCGCGAACAGGGCGCCTAATGAAAAACTGTTTTTT	CASSANRAPNEKLFF
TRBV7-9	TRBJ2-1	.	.	TGTGCCAGCAGCTTACCCCAGGGGAGGAACAATGAGCAGTTCTTC	CASSLPQGRNNEQFF
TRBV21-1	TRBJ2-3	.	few	TGTGCCAGCAGGGTCTCTCTGCGGGCCCCAGATACGCAGTATTTT	CASRVSLRAPDTQYF
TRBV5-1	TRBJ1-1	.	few	TGCGCCAGCAGCTTGGAAGGTGGCCCGGGGAACACTGAAGCTTTCTTT	CASSLEGGPGNTEAFF
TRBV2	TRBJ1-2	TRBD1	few	TGTGCCAGCAGTGGAGCAGGGGGGGTTTGGGATGGCTACACCTTC	CASSGAGGVWDGYTF
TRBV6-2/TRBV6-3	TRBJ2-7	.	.	TGTGCCAGCAGTTACGATGCGGTGTCCTACGAGCAGTACTTC	CASSYDAVSYEQYF
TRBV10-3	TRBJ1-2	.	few	TGTGCCATCAGTGAGTCTTCTGGGGTCTATGGCTACACCTTC	CAISESSGVYGYTF
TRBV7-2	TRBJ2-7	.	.	TGTGCCAGCAGCTCAAATAGCGGAACCTACGAGCAGTACTTC	CASSSNSGTYEQYF
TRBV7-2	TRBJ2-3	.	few	TGTGCCAGCAGCCCCTTGGGGGGAAGATACGCGTATTTT	CASSPLGGRYAYF
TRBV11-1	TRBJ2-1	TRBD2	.	TGTGCCAGCAGCGCCCCTCTACTAGCGGGAGTCTACAATGAGCAGTTCTTC	CASSAPLLAGVYNEQFF
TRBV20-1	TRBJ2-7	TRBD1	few	TGCAGTGCTAGAGGACCAGACAGGGATCCCCCCGAGCAGTACTTC	CSARGPDRDPPEQYF
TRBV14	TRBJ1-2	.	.	TGTGCCAGCAGCCAAGGATTCTGGGACTATGGCTACACCTTC	CASSQGFWDYGYTF
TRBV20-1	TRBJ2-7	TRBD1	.	TGCAGTGCTACCTCGTACGGGACAGGGGTCGAGCAGTACTTC	CSATSYGTGVEQYF
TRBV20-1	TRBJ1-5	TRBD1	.	TGCAGTGCCCGACGGACAGGGAATATTAAAGGCAATCAGCCCCAGCATTTT	CSARRTGNIKGNQPQHF
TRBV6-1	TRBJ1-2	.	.	TGTGCCAGCAAGCCCACAGACAGGACTCATGGCTACACCTTC	CASKPTDRTHGYTF
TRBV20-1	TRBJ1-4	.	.	TGCAGTGCTGCCGGTCCGGGGCCAGAAAAACTGTTTTTT	CSAAGPGPEKLFF
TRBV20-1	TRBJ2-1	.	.	TGCAGTGCTGGCAGAACGGGACTTCGCTCCTACAATGAGCAGTTCTTC	CSAGRTGLRSYNEQFF
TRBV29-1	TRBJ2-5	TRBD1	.	TGCAGCGGTACAGGGGGTCAAGAGACCCAGTACTTC	CSGTGGQETQYF
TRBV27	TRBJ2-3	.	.	TGTGCCAGCAGTTTGACCCCAAATATCGGGAACAGATACGCGTATTTT	CASSLTPNIGNRYAYF
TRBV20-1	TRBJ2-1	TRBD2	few	TGCAGTGCTCCGCGTGTAGCGGGAAATGAGCAGTTCTTC	CSAPRVAGNEQFF
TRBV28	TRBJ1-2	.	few	TGTGCCAGCAGGGACGGGGAAGGGGGCTACACCTTC	CASRDGEGGYTF
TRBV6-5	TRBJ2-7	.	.	TGTGCCAGCACCAGAGGGGGGAGGGCCTCCTACGAGCAGTACTTC	CASTRGGRASYEQYF
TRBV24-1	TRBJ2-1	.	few	TGTGCCACCAGTGACCCCCCTGCACGTGAGCAGTTCTTC	CATSDPPAREQFF
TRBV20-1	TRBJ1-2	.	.	TGCAGTGCCACACCTGCCCGTAACTATGGCTACACCTTC	CSATPARNYGYTF
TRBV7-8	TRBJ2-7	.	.	TGTGCCAGCAGCTCCGGCGGGACAGTAACTGGCGAGCAGTACTTC	CASSSGGTVTGEQYF
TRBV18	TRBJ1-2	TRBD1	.	TGTGCCAGCTCACCTATTGGACAGGGAGCTGGCTACACCTTC	CASSPIGQGAGYTF
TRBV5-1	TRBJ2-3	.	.	TGCGCCAGCAGCTTATTCGGCACAGATACGCGGTATTTT	CASSLFGTDTRYF
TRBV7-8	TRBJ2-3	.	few	TGTGCCAGCAGCCCTGGGCGGGTCACAGATACGCAGTATTTT	CASSPGRVTDTQYF
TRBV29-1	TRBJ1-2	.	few	TGCAGCGTGGGGGACGCCACTAACTATGGCTACACCTTC	CSVGDATNYGYTF
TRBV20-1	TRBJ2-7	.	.	TGCAGTGCTAGAGATTCCCGGGACTCCTACAATGAGCAGTACTTC	CSARDSRDSYNEQYF
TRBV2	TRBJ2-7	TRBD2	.	TGTGCCAGCACGACTAGCAAGAGCTCCTACGAGCAGTACTTC	CASTTSKSSYEQYF
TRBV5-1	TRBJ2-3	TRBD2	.	TGCGCCAGCAGCCGAACTAGCGGGAGGGCCGGGTATTTT	CASSRTSGRAGYF
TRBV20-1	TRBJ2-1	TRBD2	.	TGCAGTGCTAACGTACTAGCGGGAGCCGAGCAGTTCTTC	CSANVLAGAEQFF
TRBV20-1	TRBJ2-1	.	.	TGCAGTGTAACGACTGCCCCCAATGAGCAGTTCTTC	CSVTTAPNEQFF
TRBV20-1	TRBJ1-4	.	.	TGCAGGGCTAGAAATGAAAAACTGTTTTTT	CRARNEKLFF
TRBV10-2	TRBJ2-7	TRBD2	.	TGCGCCAGCAGTGAGAGGACTAGCGGAGTTTACGAGCAGTACTTC	CASSERTSGVYEQYF
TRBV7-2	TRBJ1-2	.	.	TGTGCCAGCAGCTTAGACCCGGGAATGGGCGGCTACACCTTC	CASSLDPGMGGYTF
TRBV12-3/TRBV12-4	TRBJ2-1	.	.	TGTGCCAGCAGTTTAGTTCTCGGAGGCGGGTCCGACAATGAGCAGTTCTTC	CASSLVLGGGSDNEQFF
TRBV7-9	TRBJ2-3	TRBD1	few	TGTGCCAGCAGCCCAACAGGGGTCAAGCACAGATACGCGTATTTT	CASSPTGVKHRYAYF
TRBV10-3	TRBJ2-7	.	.	TGTGCCATCAGTGAGCCCAGGGATTCGGCCTACGAGCAGTACTTC	CAISEPRDSAYEQYF
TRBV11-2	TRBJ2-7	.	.	TGTGCCAGCAGCGTAAGAGGTCTTGAGTACGAGCAGTACTTC	CASSVRGLEYEQYF
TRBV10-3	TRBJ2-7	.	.	TGTGCCATCAGTCCTGCTAGAACGGGCTACGAGCAGTACTTC	CAISPARTGYEQYF
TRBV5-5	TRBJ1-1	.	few	TGTGCCAGCAGCTTGGTCACTCACACTGAAGCTTTCTTT	CASSLVTHTEAFF
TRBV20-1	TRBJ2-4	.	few	TGCAGTGCTAGCCGGGCAGACTTAGCCAAAAACATTCAGTACTTC	CSASRADLAKNIQYF
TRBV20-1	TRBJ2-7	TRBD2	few	TGCAGTGCTCAAGGTTCTAGCGGGAGCAGCTACGAGCAGTACTTC	CSAQGSSGSSYEQYF
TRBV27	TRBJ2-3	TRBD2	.	TGTACCAGCAATCGTTTAGGCGGGGGACGCACAGATACGCAGTATTTT	CTSNRLGGGRTDTQYF
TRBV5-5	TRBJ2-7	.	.	TGTGCCAGCAGCCCGGTGGGGACACAGTCCTACGAGCAGTACTTC	CASSPVGTQSYEQYF